This T cell receptor (beta chain) was observed in a study of naive and memory T cell subsets. Whole-study results and caveats: The RNA method is potentially sensitive to activation and differentiation changes.

The SP2 primer and nested alpha and beta constant region primers amplified ligated cDNA in four rounds. MiXCR, run by TCRdb on the 5' RACE reads, gives a single entry per CDR3 protein. Of 45,000 to 55,000 distinct CDR3 sequences listed, about 4.8% are singletons. TCR cDNA received a 3' ligated oligonucleotide that carried a UMI. Input was about 1 to 1000 ng of DNase-treated total RNA without cell sorting. V lost 0 bases, J lost 4 bases, and 5 bases stayed unmatched. This CDR3 comprises 16 residues. CDR1 is SGHVS, CDR2 FQNEAQ, per germline. In this sample, this clonotype turned up many times. Its antigen remains unknown.

The origin of this receptor is a female donor in good health. This chain links TRBV7-8 with TRBJ2-3; 9 bases map to TRBD2. This CDR3 reads CASSLASAGGPDTQYF. In DNA, the CDR3 is TGTGCCAGCAGCTTAGCATCCGCGGGAGGGCCAGATACGCAGTATTTT. The full variable domain, in which reference TRBV7-8 and TRBJ2-3 provide the parts outside the CDR3, is GAGVSQSPRYKVAKRGQDVALRCDPISGHVSLFWYQQALGQGPEFLTYFQNEAQLDKSGLPSDRFFAERPEGSVSTLKIQRTQQEDSAVYLCASSLASAGGPDTQYFGPGTRLTVL.